This T cell receptor beta chain was identified in a study of blood T cell repertoires in COVID-19. Study background: T cells, B-cell-depleted T cells, or PBMCs provided the cDNA or gDNA that served as material.

The repertoire was sequenced with immunoSEQ multiplex PCR; TCRdb's copy has only in-frame clones and lacks some. The repertoire holds about 200,000 clones, with about 86% as singletons. The CDR3 consists of 14 residues. With 5 bases clipped from V and 2 bases from J, the junction kept 4 bases outside the gene matches. The V gene's germline CDR1 is MNHEY and CDR2 SVGAGI. The specimen was peripheral blood. This sequence was found in a woman aged 45-60 years with acute or convalescent COVID-19. This chain joins TRBV6-5 and TRBJ2-3; TRBD2 aligns across 7 bases. CDR3 DNA sequence: TGTGCCAGCAGTCCGGGACTATACACAGATACGCAGTATTTT. Protein product: CASSPGLYTDTQYF.